Listed below are T cell receptor beta chains from one sample, sequenced in a study of CD8 T cells in ankylosing spondylitis. TCRdb itself ran the 5' RACE reads through MiXCR, one entry per CDR3 protein. Of 300,000 to 350,000 distinct CDR3 sequences in the sample, about a fifth were seen once. Source material: blood, either unsorted or a sorted T cell fraction (not recorded which). All receptors derive from a female donor with ankylosing spondylitis or in good health (not recorded which). Both conserved end residues are part of each CDR3. The order of the fields is J gene, D gene, V gene, clone size, CDR3 protein, CDR3 DNA. D genes are given only for firm matches. Only part of the rows carry a size: once, few, many, or a class if the clone is expanded.

j_call: TRBJ2-5; d_call: TRBD2; v_call: TRBV12-3/TRBV12-4; clone_size: many; cdr3_aa: CASSPGLVAETQYF; cdr3_nt: TGTGCCAGCAGCCCCGGACTAGTGGCGGAGACCCAGTACTTC
j_call: TRBJ1-5; d_call: -; v_call: TRBV6-2/TRBV6-3; clone_size: few; cdr3_aa: CASSPRTGQPQHF; cdr3_nt: TGTGCCAGCAGTCCCCGAACGGGGCAGCCCCAGCATTTT
j_call: TRBJ2-7; d_call: -; v_call: TRBV20-1; clone_size: few; cdr3_aa: CSASRMSALLGYEQYF; cdr3_nt: TGCAGTGCTAGCCGAATGAGTGCTCTCCTCGGCTACGAGCAGTACTTC
j_call: TRBJ2-2; d_call: TRBD2; v_call: TRBV5-1; clone_size: few; cdr3_aa: CASSLAEVAGGPGLFF; cdr3_nt: TGCGCCAGCAGCTTGGCCGAAGTAGCGGGAGGTCCCGGGCTGTTTTTT
j_call: TRBJ2-5; d_call: TRBD1; v_call: TRBV3-1; clone_size: few; cdr3_aa: CASSQDIRDRGRETQYF; cdr3_nt: TGTGCCAGCAGCCAAGATATACGGGACAGGGGTCGGGAGACCCAGTACTTC
j_call: TRBJ2-7; d_call: TRBD2; v_call: TRBV18; clone_size: -; cdr3_aa: CASSPGSLAGSYEQYF; cdr3_nt: TGTGCCAGCTCACCTGGATCGTTAGCGGGATCCTACGAGCAGTACTTC
j_call: TRBJ1-2; d_call: TRBD1; v_call: TRBV20-1; clone_size: many; cdr3_aa: CSASPGQENGYTF; cdr3_nt: TGCAGTGCATCGCCGGGACAGGAGAATGGCTACACCTTC
j_call: TRBJ2-2; d_call: -; v_call: TRBV10-1; clone_size: few; cdr3_aa: CASSDWRSRELFF; cdr3_nt: TGCGCCAGCAGTGATTGGCGGAGCAGGGAGCTGTTTTTT
j_call: TRBJ2-7; d_call: -; v_call: TRBV7-8; clone_size: -; cdr3_aa: CASSAGQGTEQYF; cdr3_nt: TGTGCCAGCAGCGCGGGGCAGGGTACGGAGCAGTACTTC
j_call: TRBJ1-5; d_call: -; v_call: TRBV24-1; clone_size: few; cdr3_aa: CATSDLPGQPQHF; cdr3_nt: TGTGCCACCAGTGATTTGCCCGGCCAGCCCCAGCATTTT
j_call: TRBJ2-1; d_call: TRBD2; v_call: TRBV12-3/TRBV12-4; clone_size: few; cdr3_aa: CASSLAPAGGPRDEQFF; cdr3_nt: TGTGCCAGCAGTTTAGCGCCAGCGGGAGGGCCCCGGGATGAGCAGTTCTTC
j_call: TRBJ2-6; d_call: TRBD2; v_call: TRBV6-5; clone_size: -; cdr3_aa: CASSYAPGGNSGANVLTF; cdr3_nt: TGTGCCAGCAGTTACGCTCCGGGAGGGAACTCTGGGGCCAACGTCCTGACTTTC
j_call: TRBJ2-1; d_call: TRBD2; v_call: TRBV12-3/TRBV12-4; clone_size: many; cdr3_aa: CASSLGSGITDEQFF; cdr3_nt: TGTGCCAGCAGTTTAGGAAGCGGGATAACCGATGAGCAGTTCTTC
j_call: TRBJ2-1; d_call: TRBD2; v_call: TRBV20-1; clone_size: -; cdr3_aa: CSASLAGGGNEQFF; cdr3_nt: TGCAGTGCTTCTCTAGCGGGAGGAGGTAATGAGCAGTTCTTC
j_call: TRBJ2-3; d_call: -; v_call: TRBV7-2; clone_size: few; cdr3_aa: CASSQQRIYTDTQYF; cdr3_nt: TGTGCCAGCAGTCAACAGCGGATATACACAGATACGCAGTATTTT
j_call: TRBJ2-1; d_call: -; v_call: TRBV20-1; clone_size: few; cdr3_aa: CSARGPLLNEQFF; cdr3_nt: TGCAGTGCTAGGGGGCCACTGCTCAATGAGCAGTTCTTC
j_call: TRBJ2-2; d_call: -; v_call: TRBV7-2; clone_size: -; cdr3_aa: CASSRYGATNTGELFF; cdr3_nt: TGTGCCAGCAGCCGCTACGGGGCGACGAACACCGGGGAGCTGTTTTTT
j_call: TRBJ2-1; d_call: -; v_call: TRBV9; clone_size: -; cdr3_aa: CASSVRTTLGEQFF; cdr3_nt: TGTGCCAGCAGCGTCCGGACTACCCTCGGTGAGCAGTTCTTC
j_call: TRBJ2-5; d_call: -; v_call: TRBV3-1; clone_size: once; cdr3_aa: CASSQAQIQTQYF; cdr3_nt: TGTGCCAGCAGCCAAGCCCAAATCCAGACCCAGTACTTC
j_call: TRBJ2-7; d_call: TRBD2; v_call: TRBV15; clone_size: -; cdr3_aa: CATSGRTSGRQYF; cdr3_nt: TGTGCCACCAGCGGTCGGACTAGCGGGAGGCAGTACTTC
j_call: TRBJ2-7; d_call: -; v_call: TRBV7-2; clone_size: many; cdr3_aa: CASSLEGNYEYDYEQYF; cdr3_nt: TGTGCCAGCAGCTTAGAAGGGAACTACGAGTATGACTACGAGCAGTACTTC
j_call: TRBJ2-3; d_call: -; v_call: TRBV10-3; clone_size: -; cdr3_aa: CAISEGWEHRTDTQYF; cdr3_nt: TGTGCCATCAGTGAGGGTTGGGAACACAGAACAGATACGCAGTATTTT
j_call: TRBJ2-7; d_call: TRBD2; v_call: TRBV5-1; clone_size: few; cdr3_aa: CASSVGLAVSYEQYF; cdr3_nt: TGCGCCAGCAGCGTGGGACTAGCGGTTTCCTACGAGCAGTACTTC
j_call: TRBJ2-4; d_call: -; v_call: TRBV25-1; clone_size: -; cdr3_aa: CASNSGGGIQYF; cdr3_nt: TGTGCCAGCAATTCAGGGGGAGGCATTCAGTACTTC
j_call: TRBJ1-2; d_call: -; v_call: TRBV29-1; clone_size: -; cdr3_aa: CSVELAGWGYTF; cdr3_nt: TGCAGCGTTGAATTGGCAGGGTGGGGCTACACCTTC
j_call: TRBJ2-3; d_call: -; v_call: TRBV7-2; clone_size: -; cdr3_aa: CASSSQGGQGHTDTQYF; cdr3_nt: TGTGCCAGCAGCTCCCAGGGCGGCCAGGGGCACACAGATACGCAGTATTTT
j_call: TRBJ1-4; d_call: -; v_call: TRBV6-1; clone_size: -; cdr3_aa: CASSERGSNEKLFF; cdr3_nt: TGTGCCAGCAGTGAACGGGGTTCTAATGAAAAACTGTTTTTT
j_call: TRBJ2-1; d_call: TRBD2; v_call: TRBV10-3; clone_size: few; cdr3_aa: CAISEGLAEPYNEQFF; cdr3_nt: TGTGCCATCAGTGAGGGACTAGCGGAGCCCTACAATGAGCAGTTCTTC
j_call: TRBJ1-5; d_call: TRBD1; v_call: TRBV10-3; clone_size: few; cdr3_aa: CAISGQGISQPQHF; cdr3_nt: TGTGCCATCAGTGGACAGGGAATTTCTCAGCCCCAGCATTTT
j_call: TRBJ2-7; d_call: -; v_call: TRBV5-1; clone_size: -; cdr3_aa: CASSTLQGYEQYF; cdr3_nt: TGCGCCAGCAGCACACTACAGGGCTACGAGCAGTACTTC
j_call: TRBJ1-5; d_call: -; v_call: TRBV12-3/TRBV12-4; clone_size: -; cdr3_aa: CASSQVYSNQPQHF; cdr3_nt: TGTGCCAGCAGCCAAGTCTATAGCAATCAGCCCCAGCATTTT
j_call: TRBJ1-5; d_call: -; v_call: TRBV6-2/TRBV6-3; clone_size: few; cdr3_aa: CASSYGDSNQPQHF; cdr3_nt: TGTGCCAGCAGTTATGGGGATAGCAATCAGCCCCAGCATTTT
j_call: TRBJ2-5; d_call: -; v_call: TRBV5-5; clone_size: -; cdr3_aa: CASSWAQETQYF; cdr3_nt: TGTGCCAGCAGTTGGGCGCAGGAGACCCAGTACTTC
j_call: TRBJ2-2; d_call: -; v_call: TRBV29-1; clone_size: -; cdr3_aa: CSVVPARDTGELFF; cdr3_nt: TGCAGCGTTGTGCCGGCTAGAGACACCGGGGAGCTGTTTTTT
j_call: TRBJ1-5; d_call: -; v_call: TRBV10-3; clone_size: many; cdr3_aa: CAISERAGFNQPQHF; cdr3_nt: TGTGCCATCAGTGAGCGGGCAGGGTTTAATCAGCCCCAGCATTTT
j_call: TRBJ2-7; d_call: -; v_call: TRBV6-5; clone_size: -; cdr3_aa: CASSYSRRDHHEQYF; cdr3_nt: TGTGCCAGCAGTTACTCGCGGCGAGACCACCACGAGCAGTACTTC
j_call: TRBJ2-1; d_call: -; v_call: TRBV29-1; clone_size: many; cdr3_aa: CSVLEAMEGLPF; cdr3_nt: TGCAGCGTTTTAGAGGCGATGGAAGGACTCCCCTTC
j_call: TRBJ1-4; d_call: -; v_call: TRBV7-2; clone_size: few; cdr3_aa: CASSLVDEKLFF; cdr3_nt: TGTGCCAGCAGCTTAGTGGATGAAAAACTGTTTTTT
j_call: TRBJ1-5; d_call: -; v_call: TRBV6-5; clone_size: many; cdr3_aa: CASSYSGRKGQPQHF; cdr3_nt: TGTGCCAGCAGTTACTCGGGCAGGAAAGGTCAGCCCCAGCATTTT
j_call: TRBJ2-1; d_call: -; v_call: TRBV7-2; clone_size: -; cdr3_aa: CASSLRSQGYQFF; cdr3_nt: TGTGCCAGCAGCTTACGGAGTCAGGGGTATCAGTTCTTC
j_call: TRBJ2-1; d_call: -; v_call: TRBV20-1; clone_size: many; cdr3_aa: CSAPLSDGRSYNEQFF; cdr3_nt: TGCAGTGCCCCCCTCTCGGACGGGAGATCCTACAATGAGCAGTTCTTC
j_call: TRBJ2-3; d_call: TRBD2; v_call: TRBV12-3/TRBV12-4; clone_size: few; cdr3_aa: CASTGGPAGPTDTQYF; cdr3_nt: TGTGCCAGCACGGGCGGGCCAGCGGGACCCACAGATACGCAGTATTTT
j_call: TRBJ2-7; d_call: -; v_call: TRBV7-2; clone_size: -; cdr3_aa: CASSPQGSGDLSYEQYF; cdr3_nt: TGTGCCAGCAGCCCCCAGGGGTCGGGAGACCTCTCCTACGAGCAGTACTTC
j_call: TRBJ2-7; d_call: TRBD1; v_call: TRBV5-6; clone_size: many; cdr3_aa: CASSLGTGREQYF; cdr3_nt: TGTGCCAGCAGCTTGGGGACAGGGCGCGAGCAGTACTTC
j_call: TRBJ1-1; d_call: TRBD1; v_call: TRBV29-1; clone_size: many; cdr3_aa: CSVRDRENTEAFF; cdr3_nt: TGCAGCGTTCGGGACAGGGAGAACACTGAAGCTTTCTTT
j_call: TRBJ1-1; d_call: -; v_call: TRBV6-6; clone_size: few; cdr3_aa: CASSSQPGEAFF; cdr3_nt: TGTGCCAGCAGTTCCCAACCCGGAGAAGCTTTCTTT
j_call: TRBJ2-1; d_call: TRBD2; v_call: TRBV20-1; clone_size: few; cdr3_aa: CSARSGRRNEQFF; cdr3_nt: TGCAGTGCACGAAGCGGGAGAAGGAATGAGCAGTTCTTC
j_call: TRBJ2-5; d_call: TRBD1; v_call: TRBV7-2; clone_size: few; cdr3_aa: CASSLLTGTGSETQYF; cdr3_nt: TGTGCCAGCAGCCTGCTGACCGGGACAGGGAGCGAGACCCAGTACTTC
j_call: TRBJ1-3; d_call: -; v_call: TRBV28; clone_size: few; cdr3_aa: CASSFRVRSGNTIYF; cdr3_nt: TGTGCCAGCAGTTTCAGGGTTCGATCTGGAAACACCATATATTTT
j_call: TRBJ2-7; d_call: -; v_call: TRBV5-1; clone_size: -; cdr3_aa: CASSLRQEAFSYEQYF; cdr3_nt: TGCGCCAGCAGCCTTCGACAGGAGGCCTTTTCCTACGAGCAGTACTTC
j_call: TRBJ2-7; d_call: -; v_call: TRBV5-1; clone_size: few; cdr3_aa: CASSPRDFSRGQYF; cdr3_nt: TGCGCCAGCAGCCCCCGGGACTTCTCTAGAGGGCAGTACTTC
j_call: TRBJ2-7; d_call: TRBD2; v_call: TRBV29-1; clone_size: few; cdr3_aa: CSVGLAGSYEQYF; cdr3_nt: TGCAGCGTCGGACTAGCGGGGTCCTACGAGCAGTACTTC
j_call: TRBJ2-5; d_call: TRBD2; v_call: TRBV20-1; clone_size: -; cdr3_aa: CSARDQLLVGRFEETQYF; cdr3_nt: TGCAGTGCTAGAGATCAGTTGTTGGTCGGGAGGTTTGAAGAGACCCAGTACTTC
j_call: TRBJ1-4; d_call: -; v_call: TRBV20-1; clone_size: few; cdr3_aa: CSARAATGLREKLFF; cdr3_nt: TGCAGTGCTAGAGCCGCGACGGGCTTGAGGGAAAAACTGTTTTTT